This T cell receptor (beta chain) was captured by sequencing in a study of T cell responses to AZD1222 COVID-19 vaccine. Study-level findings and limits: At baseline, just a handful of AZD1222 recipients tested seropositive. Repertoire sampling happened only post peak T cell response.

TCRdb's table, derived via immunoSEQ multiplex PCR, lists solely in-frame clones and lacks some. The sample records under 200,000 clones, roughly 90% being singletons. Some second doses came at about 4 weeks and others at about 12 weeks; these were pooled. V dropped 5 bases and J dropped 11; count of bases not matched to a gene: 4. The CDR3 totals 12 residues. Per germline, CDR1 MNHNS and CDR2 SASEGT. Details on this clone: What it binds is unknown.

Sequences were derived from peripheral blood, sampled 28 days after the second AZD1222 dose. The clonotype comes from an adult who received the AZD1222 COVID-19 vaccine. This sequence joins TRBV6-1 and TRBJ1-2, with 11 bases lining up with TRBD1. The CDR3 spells CASSPGTGGYTF. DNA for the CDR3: TGTGCCAGCAGTCCCGGGACAGGGGGTTACACCTTC.